One sample yielded the 3 T cell receptor beta chains listed below, sequenced in a study of shared clonotypes between healthy human individuals. The repertoire was sequenced with immunoSEQ multiplex PCR; TCRdb's copy has only in-frame clones and lacks some. The sample includes roughly 2 million clones, approximately 95% of them seen just once. Sequencing was performed on naive CD4+ T cells sorted from blood. Subset of the sample: CD45RA+ positively selected. Receptors originate from a man younger than 35 in good health.

The V call is TRBV27, the J call TRBJ2-2, with 13 bases aligning to TRBD2. CDR3 length: 17 residues. The V gene end was trimmed by 3 bases and the J gene end by 6 bases; junction bases not matched to a gene: 7. Germline CDR1 MNHEY, CDR2 SMNVEV (reference sequence). Here the CDR3 reads CASSFFKLAGGPGELFF. For the CDR3, the DNA is TGTGCCAGCAGTTTCTTTAAACTAGCGGGGGGGCCCGGGGAGCTGTTTTTT.

The rearrangement joins TRBV5-1 to TRBJ1-2; the D gene is possibly TRBD1 (5 bases). The length of the CDR3 is 13 residues. V lost 4 bases to trimming and J lost 7 bases, with 14 bases between them. The germline V gene has CDR1 SGHRS and CDR2 YFSETQ. The CDR3: CASSDQAGGGYTF. As DNA, the CDR3 is TGCGCCAGCAGCGATCAAGCCGGGGGTGGCTACACCTTC. Full variable domain (rest looked up from reference TRBV5-1 and TRBJ1-2): KAGVTQTPRYLIKTRGQQVTLSCSPISGHRSVSWYQQTPGQGLQFLFEYFSETQRNKGNFPGRFSGRQFSNSRSEMNVSTLELGDSALYLCASSDQAGGGYTFGSGTRLTVV.

The rearrangement links TRBV4-2 to TRBJ2-1; 13 bases fit TRBD2. Unmatched junction bases numbered 6, after V lost 4 bases and J lost 0 bases. In germline, CDR1 is LGHNA, CDR2 YNFKEQ. The length of the CDR3 is 18 residues. CDR3 in DNA: TGTGCCAGCAGCCCCATACTAGCGGGGGGGACCTCCTACAATGAGCAGTTCTTC. This encodes CASSPILAGGTSYNEQFF.